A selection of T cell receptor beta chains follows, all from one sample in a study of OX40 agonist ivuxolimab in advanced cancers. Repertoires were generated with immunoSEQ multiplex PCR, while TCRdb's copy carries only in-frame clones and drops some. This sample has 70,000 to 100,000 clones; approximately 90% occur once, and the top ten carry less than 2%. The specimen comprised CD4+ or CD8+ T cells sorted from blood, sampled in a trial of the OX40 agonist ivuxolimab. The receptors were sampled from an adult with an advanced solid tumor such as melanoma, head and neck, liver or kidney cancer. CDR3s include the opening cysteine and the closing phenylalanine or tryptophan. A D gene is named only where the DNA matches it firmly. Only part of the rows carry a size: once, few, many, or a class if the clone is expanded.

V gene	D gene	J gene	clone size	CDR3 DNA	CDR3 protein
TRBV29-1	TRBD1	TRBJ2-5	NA	TGCAGCGCGGAGGGGGACAGGAGGCTGGGGACCCAGTACTTC	CSAEGDRRLGTQYF
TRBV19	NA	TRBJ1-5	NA	TGTGCCAGTAACTTACAAAATAGCAATCAGCCCCAGCATTTT	CASNLQNSNQPQHF
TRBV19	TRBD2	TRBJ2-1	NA	TGTGCCAGTAGTCAAGGGACTAGCGGGGGGTACAATGAGCAGTTCTTC	CASSQGTSGGYNEQFF
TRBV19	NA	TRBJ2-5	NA	TGTGCCAGTAGTATGCGACCGCGGGAAACTGGGGAGACCCAGTACTTC	CASSMRPRETGETQYF
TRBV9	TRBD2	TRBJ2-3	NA	TGTGCCAGCAGCGTCGGGGCTAGCGGGAGCGTTGATACGCAGTATTTT	CASSVGASGSVDTQYF
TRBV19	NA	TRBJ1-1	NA	TGTGCCAGTAGTATAGACCGGGAGAACACTGAAGCTTTCTTT	CASSIDRENTEAFF
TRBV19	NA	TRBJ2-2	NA	TGTGCCAGTAGTATGAACAGGGTAGCCGGGGAGCTGTTTTTT	CASSMNRVAGELFF
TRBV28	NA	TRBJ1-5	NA	TGTGCCAGCAGTTCCCAGCCATATAGCAATCAGCCCCAGCATTTT	CASSSQPYSNQPQHF
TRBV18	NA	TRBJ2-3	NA	TGTGCCAGCTCACCACCGGTAGCAATAGATACGCAGTATTTT	CASSPPVAIDTQYF
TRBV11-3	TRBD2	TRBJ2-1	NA	TGTGCCAGCAGCCTCGGGACTAGCGGGGACAATGAGCAGTTCTTC	CASSLGTSGDNEQFF
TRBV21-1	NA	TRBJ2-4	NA	TGTGCCAGCAACCGGGACAGGGCGTTTCAGTACTTC	CASNRDRAFQYF
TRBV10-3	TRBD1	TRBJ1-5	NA	TGTGCCATCAGTGACCGGACAGGGAATCAGCCCCAGCATTTT	CAISDRTGNQPQHF
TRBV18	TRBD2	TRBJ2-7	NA	TGTGCCAGCTCACCAACTAGCGGGAGTAGTCCCATCTCGTTC	CASSPTSGSSPISF
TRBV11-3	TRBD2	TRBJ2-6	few	TGTGCCAGCAGCTTAGACTCGGGGGGAAACTCTGGGGCCAACGTCCTGACTTTC	CASSLDSGGNSGANVLTF
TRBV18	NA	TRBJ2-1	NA	TGTGCCAGCTCACCGGAAGCGGATTCTTCCTACAATGAGCAGTTCTTC	CASSPEADSSYNEQFF
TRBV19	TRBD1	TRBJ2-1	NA	TGTGCCAGTAGTACGACGGACAGGGGTTTTTTAGGTGAGCAGTTCTTC	CASSTTDRGFLGEQFF
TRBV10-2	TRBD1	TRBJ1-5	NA	TGCGCCAGCAGTGATAGGGGGCCAGGTTATCAGCCCCAGCATTTT	CASSDRGPGYQPQHF